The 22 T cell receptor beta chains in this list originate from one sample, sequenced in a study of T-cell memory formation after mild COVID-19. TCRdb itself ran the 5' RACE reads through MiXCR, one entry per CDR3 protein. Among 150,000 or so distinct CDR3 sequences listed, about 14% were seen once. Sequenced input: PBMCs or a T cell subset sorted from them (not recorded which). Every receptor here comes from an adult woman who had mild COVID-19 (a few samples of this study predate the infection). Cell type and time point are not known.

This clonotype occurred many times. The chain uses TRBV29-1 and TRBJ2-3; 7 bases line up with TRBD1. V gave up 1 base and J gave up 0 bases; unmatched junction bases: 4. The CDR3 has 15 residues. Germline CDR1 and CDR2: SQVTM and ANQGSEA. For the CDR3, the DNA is TGCAGCGTTGAAGCAACGGGACAGAGCACAGATACGCAGTATTTT. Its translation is CSVEATGQSTDTQYF.

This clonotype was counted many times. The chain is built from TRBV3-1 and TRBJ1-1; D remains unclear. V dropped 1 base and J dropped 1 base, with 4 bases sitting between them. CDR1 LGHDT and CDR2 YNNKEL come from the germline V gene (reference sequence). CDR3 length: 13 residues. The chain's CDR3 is CASSQGGNTEAFF. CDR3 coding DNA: TGTGCCAGCAGCCAAGGGGGGAACACTGAAGCTTTCTTT.

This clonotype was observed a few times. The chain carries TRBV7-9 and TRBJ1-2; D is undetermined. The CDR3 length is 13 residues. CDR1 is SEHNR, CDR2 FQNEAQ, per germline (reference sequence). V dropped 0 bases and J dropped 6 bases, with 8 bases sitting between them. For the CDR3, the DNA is TGTGCCAGCAGCTTAGCGAGGGTCGATGGCTACACCTTC. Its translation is CASSLARVDGYTF.

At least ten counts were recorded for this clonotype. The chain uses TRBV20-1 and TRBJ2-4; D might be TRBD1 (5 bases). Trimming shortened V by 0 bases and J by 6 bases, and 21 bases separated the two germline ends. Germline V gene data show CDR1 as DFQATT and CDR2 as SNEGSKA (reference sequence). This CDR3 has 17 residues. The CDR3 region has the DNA TGCAGTGCTAGAGATATCGACAGACGGACCTGGGGAAACATTCAGTACTTC. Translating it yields CSARDIDRRTWGNIQYF.

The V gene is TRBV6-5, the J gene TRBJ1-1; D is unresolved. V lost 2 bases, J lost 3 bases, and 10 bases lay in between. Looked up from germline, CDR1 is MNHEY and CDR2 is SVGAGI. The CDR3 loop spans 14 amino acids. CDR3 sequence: CASSYRMVDTEAFF. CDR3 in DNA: TGTGCCAGCAGTTACCGGATGGTAGACACTGAAGCTTTCTTT.

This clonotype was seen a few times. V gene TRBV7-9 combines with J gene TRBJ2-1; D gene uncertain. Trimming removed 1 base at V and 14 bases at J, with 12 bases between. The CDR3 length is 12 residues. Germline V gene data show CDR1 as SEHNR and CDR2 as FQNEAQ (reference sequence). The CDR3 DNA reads TGTGCCAGCAGCTTAGGATACCATTCTGAGTTCTTC. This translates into CASSLGYHSEFF.

This CDR3 is CASSIGLAEQFF. The CDR3 coding sequence is TGTGCCAGTAGTATCGGACTAGCAGAGCAGTTCTTC. This chain links TRBV19 with TRBJ2-1; TRBD2 matches at 8 bases. The CDR3 has 12 residues. J was trimmed by 10 bases and V by 3 bases; bases with no gene match: 2. Per germline, CDR1 LNHDA and CDR2 SQIVND (reference sequence).

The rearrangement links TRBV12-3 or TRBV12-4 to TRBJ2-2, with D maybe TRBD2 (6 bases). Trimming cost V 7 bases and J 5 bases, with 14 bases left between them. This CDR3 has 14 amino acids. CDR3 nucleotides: TGTGCCAGCAACCCCGGACTAAGGACCGGGGAGCTGTTTTTT. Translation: CASNPGLRTGELFF.

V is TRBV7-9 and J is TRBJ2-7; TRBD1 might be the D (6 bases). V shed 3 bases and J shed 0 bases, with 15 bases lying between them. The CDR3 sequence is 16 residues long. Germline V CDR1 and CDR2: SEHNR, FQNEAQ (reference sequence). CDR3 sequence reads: CASSFSLGQISYEQYF. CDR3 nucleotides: TGTGCCAGCAGCTTTTCCTTAGGACAGATCTCCTACGAGCAGTACTTC.

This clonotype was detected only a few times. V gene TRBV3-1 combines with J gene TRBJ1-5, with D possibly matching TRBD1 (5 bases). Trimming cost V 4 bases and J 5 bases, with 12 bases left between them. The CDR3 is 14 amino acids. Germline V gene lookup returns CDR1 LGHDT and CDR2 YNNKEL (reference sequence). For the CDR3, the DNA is TGTGCCAGCAGCCCGAGGGGTAAGGATCAGCCCCAGCATTTT. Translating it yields CASSPRGKDQPQHF.

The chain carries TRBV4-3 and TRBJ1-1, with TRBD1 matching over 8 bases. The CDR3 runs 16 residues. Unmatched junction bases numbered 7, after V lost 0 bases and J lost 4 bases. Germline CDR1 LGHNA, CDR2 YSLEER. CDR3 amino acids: CASSQDASTGGTEAFF. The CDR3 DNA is TGCGCCAGCAGCCAAGATGCTAGCACAGGGGGCACTGAAGCTTTCTTT.

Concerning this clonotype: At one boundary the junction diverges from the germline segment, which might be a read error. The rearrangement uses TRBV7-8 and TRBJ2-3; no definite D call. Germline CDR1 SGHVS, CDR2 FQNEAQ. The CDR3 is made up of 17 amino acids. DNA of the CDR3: TGTGCCAGCAGCGTAGCTGTAGGAGCCCCTAGCACAGATACGCAGTATTTT. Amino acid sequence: CASSVAVGAPSTDTQYF.

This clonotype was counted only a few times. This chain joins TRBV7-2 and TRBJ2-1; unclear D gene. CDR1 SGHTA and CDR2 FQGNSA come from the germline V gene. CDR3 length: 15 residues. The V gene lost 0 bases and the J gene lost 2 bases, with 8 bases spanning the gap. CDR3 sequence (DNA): TGTGCCAGCAGCTTAGCCCAGAATACCTACAATGAGCAGTTCTTC. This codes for CASSLAQNTYNEQFF.

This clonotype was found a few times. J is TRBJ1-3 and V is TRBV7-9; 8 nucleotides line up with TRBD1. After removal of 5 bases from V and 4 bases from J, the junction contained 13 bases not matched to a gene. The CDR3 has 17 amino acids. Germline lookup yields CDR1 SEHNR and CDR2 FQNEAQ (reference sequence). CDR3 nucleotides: TGTGCCAGCAGCAGAGGACAGGGAAAGGCGGGCGGAAACACCATATATTTT. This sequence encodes CASSRGQGKAGGNTIYF.

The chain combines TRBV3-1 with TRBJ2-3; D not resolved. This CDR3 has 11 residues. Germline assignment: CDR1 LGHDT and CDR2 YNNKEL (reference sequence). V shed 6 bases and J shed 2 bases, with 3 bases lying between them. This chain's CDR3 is CASRTTDTQYF. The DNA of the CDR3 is TGTGCCAGCAGGACCACAGATACGCAGTATTTT.

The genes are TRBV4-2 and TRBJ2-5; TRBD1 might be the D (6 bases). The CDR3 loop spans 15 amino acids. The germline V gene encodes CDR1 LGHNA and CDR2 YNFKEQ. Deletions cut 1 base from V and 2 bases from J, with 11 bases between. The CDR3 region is CASSQAGTKQETQYF. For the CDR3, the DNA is TGTGCCAGCAGCCAAGCCGGGACAAAGCAAGAGACCCAGTACTTC.

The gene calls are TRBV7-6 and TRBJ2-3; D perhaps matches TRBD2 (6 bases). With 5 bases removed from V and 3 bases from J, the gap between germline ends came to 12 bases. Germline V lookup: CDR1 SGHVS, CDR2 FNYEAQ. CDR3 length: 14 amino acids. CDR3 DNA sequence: TGTGCCAGCAGCCGACGGGCGGGGACAGATACGCAGTATTTT. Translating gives CASSRRAGTDTQYF.

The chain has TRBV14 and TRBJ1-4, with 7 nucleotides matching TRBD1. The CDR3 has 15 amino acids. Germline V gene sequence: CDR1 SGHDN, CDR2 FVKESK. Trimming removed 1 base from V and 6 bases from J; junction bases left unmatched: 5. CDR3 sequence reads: CASSQAGRGYEKLFF. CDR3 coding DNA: TGTGCCAGCAGCCAAGCTGGCAGGGGGTATGAAAAACTGTTTTTT.

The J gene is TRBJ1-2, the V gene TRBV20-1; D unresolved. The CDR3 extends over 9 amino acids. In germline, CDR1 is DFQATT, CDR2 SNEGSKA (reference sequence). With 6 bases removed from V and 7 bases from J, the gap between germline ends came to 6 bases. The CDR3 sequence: CSAHGGYTF. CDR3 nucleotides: TGCAGTGCCCATGGTGGCTACACCTTC.

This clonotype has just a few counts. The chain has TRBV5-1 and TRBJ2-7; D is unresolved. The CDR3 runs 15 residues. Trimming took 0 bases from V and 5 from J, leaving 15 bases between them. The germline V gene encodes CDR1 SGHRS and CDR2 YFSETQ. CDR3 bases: TGCGCCAGCAGCTTGGGGCACGCGCCCAGCGACGAGCAGTACGTC. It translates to CASSLGHAPSDEQYV.

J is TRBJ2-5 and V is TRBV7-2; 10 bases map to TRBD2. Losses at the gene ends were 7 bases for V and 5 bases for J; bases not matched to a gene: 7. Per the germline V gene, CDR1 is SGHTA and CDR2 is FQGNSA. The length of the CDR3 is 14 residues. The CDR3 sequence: CASMKREGPETQYF. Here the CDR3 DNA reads TGTGCCAGCATGAAGCGGGAGGGCCCGGAGACCCAGTACTTC.

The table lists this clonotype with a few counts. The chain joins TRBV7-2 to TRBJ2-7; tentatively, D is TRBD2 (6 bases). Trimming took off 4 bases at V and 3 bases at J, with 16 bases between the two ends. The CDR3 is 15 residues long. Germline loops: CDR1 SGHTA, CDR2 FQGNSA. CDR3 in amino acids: CASSSGALASYEQYF. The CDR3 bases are TGTGCCAGCAGCTCCGGCGCACTAGCCAGCTACGAGCAGTACTTC.